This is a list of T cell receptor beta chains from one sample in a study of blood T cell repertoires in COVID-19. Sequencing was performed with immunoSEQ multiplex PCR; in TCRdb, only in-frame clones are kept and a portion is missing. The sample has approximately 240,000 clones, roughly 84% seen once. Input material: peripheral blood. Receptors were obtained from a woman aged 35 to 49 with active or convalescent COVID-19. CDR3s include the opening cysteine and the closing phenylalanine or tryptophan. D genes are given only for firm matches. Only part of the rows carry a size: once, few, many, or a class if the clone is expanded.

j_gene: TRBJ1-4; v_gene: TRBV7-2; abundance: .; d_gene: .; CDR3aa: CASGAGAPGKLFF; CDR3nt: TGTGCCAGCGGGGCTGGGGCCCCAGGGAAACTGTTTTTT
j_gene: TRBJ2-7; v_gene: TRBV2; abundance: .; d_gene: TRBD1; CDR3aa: CASSKETGNPYEQYF; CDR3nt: TGTGCCAGCAGTAAGGAGACAGGGAACCCCTACGAGCAGTACTTC
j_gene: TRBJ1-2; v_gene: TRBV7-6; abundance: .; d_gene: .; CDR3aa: CASSLGGSGVYYGYTF; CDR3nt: TGTGCCAGCAGCTTAGGCGGCTCGGGGGTATACTATGGCTACACCTTC
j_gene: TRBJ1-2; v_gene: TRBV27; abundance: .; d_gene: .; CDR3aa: CASRPAGTLLSGYGYTF; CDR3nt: TGTGCCAGCAGACCAGCCGGGACACTATTGTCGGGGTATGGCTACACCTTC
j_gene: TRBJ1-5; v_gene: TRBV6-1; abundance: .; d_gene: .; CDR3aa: CASSERDERPQHF; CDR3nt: TGTGCCAGCAGTGAACGGGATGAAAGGCCCCAGCATTTT
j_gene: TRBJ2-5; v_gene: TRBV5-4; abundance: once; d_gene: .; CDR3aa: CASSLGAQETQYF; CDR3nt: TGTGCCAGCAGCTTGGGGGCGCAAGAGACCCAGTACTTC
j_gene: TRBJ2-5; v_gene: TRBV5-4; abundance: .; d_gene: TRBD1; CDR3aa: CASSRDRVRQTQYF; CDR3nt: TGTGCCAGCAGCAGGGACAGGGTAAGGCAGACCCAGTACTTC
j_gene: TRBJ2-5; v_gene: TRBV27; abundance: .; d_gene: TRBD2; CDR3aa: CASSSGTSVETQYF; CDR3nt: TGTGCCAGCAGTTCGGGGACTAGCGTTGAGACCCAGTACTTC
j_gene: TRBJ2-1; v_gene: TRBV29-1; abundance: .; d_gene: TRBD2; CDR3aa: CSLESSGYNEQFF; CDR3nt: TGCAGTCTTGAATCTAGCGGCTACAATGAGCAGTTCTTC
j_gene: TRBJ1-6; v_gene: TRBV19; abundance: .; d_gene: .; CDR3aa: CASSSRARGFSPLHF; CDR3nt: TGTGCCAGTAGTTCCCGAGCCAGGGGCTTCTCACCCCTCCACTTT
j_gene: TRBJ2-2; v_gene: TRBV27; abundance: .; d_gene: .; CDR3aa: CASSFRTGELFF; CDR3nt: TGTGCCAGCAGTTTTCGGACCGGGGAGCTGTTTTTT
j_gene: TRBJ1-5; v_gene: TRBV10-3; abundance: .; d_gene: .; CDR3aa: CAISERQENQPQHF; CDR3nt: TGTGCCATCAGTGAGCGACAGGAGAATCAGCCCCAGCATTTT
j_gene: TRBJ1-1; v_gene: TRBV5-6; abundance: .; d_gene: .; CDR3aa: CASNPGRGNSEAFF; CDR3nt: TGTGCCAGCAACCCGGGCCGGGGTAATTCCGAAGCTTTCTTT
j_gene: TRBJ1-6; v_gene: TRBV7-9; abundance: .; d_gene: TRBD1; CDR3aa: CASSSPGNRGQVSPLHF; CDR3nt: TGTGCCAGCAGTTCGCCCGGGAACAGGGGGCAGGTTTCACCCCTCCACTTT
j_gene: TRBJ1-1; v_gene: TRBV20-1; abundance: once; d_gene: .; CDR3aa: CSAIRDTEAFF; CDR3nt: TGCAGTGCTATCAGGGACACTGAAGCTTTCTTT
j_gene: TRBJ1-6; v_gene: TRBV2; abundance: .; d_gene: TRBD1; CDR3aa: CASSSDRGLLSSPLHF; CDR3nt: TGTGCCAGCAGTTCGGACAGGGGGCTTTTAAGTTCACCCCTCCACTTT
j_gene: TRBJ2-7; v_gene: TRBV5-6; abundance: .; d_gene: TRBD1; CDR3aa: CASSYGTGAYEQYF; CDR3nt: TGTGCCAGCAGCTACGGGACAGGGGCCTACGAGCAGTACTTC
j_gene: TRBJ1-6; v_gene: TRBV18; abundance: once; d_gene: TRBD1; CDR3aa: CASSLGTGRLSPLHF; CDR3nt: TGTGCCAGCTCACTAGGGACAGGGAGACTTTCACCCCTCCACTTT
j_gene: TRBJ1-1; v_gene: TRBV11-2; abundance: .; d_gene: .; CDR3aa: CASSRGWGVTEAFF; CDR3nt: TGTGCCAGCAGCCGTGGGTGGGGAGTGACTGAAGCTTTCTTT
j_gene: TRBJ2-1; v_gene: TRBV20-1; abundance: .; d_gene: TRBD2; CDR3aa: CSASFGTSEINNEQFF; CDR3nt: TGCAGTGCTAGTTTCGGGACTAGCGAAATAAACAATGAGCAGTTCTTC
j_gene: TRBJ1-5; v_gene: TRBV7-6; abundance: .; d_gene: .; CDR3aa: CASSLGHFGNQPQHF; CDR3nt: TGTGCCAGCAGCTTAGGACACTTTGGCAATCAGCCCCAGCATTTT
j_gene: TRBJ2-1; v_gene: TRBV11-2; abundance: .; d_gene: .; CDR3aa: CASSPGTRYNEQFF; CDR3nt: TGTGCCAGCAGCCCCGGGACTCGCTACAATGAGCAGTTCTTC
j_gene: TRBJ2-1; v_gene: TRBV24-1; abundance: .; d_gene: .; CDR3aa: CATSPGLHEQFF; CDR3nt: TGTGCCACCAGTCCGGGATTGCATGAGCAGTTCTTC
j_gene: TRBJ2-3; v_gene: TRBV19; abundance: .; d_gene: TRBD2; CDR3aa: CASSTSRLAGEIDTQYF; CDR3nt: TGTGCCAGTAGTACCAGTCGACTAGCGGGGGAGATTGATACGCAGTATTTT
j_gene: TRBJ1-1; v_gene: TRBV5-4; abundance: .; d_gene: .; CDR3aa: CASSLASQYTEAFF; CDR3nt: TGTGCCAGCAGCTTGGCCTCCCAGTACACTGAAGCTTTCTTT
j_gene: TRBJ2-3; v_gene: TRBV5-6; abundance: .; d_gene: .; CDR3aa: CASSLQGVDTQYF; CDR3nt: TGTGCCAGCAGCCTGCAAGGGGTTGATACGCAGTATTTT
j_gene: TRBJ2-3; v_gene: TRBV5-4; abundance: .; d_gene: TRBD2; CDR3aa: CASSTLAGVFTDTQYF; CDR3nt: TGTGCCAGCAGCACCCTAGCGGGGGTATTCACAGATACGCAGTATTTT
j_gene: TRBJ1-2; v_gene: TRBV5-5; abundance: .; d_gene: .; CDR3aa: CASRGGRQANYGYTF; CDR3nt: TGTGCCAGCAGGGGCGGGAGGCAGGCCAACTATGGCTACACCTTC
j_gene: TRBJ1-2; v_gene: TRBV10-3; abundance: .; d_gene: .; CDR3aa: CAISDYASGCTF; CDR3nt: TGTGCCATCAGTGATTATGCCAGCGGGTGCACCTTC
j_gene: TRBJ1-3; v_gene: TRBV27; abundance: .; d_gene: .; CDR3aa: CASSLTGTGNTIYF; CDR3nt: TGTGCCAGCAGTTTGACAGGAACTGGAAACACCATATATTTT
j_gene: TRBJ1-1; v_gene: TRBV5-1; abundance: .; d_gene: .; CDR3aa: CASSNEGNTEAFF; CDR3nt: TGCGCCAGCAGCAACGAGGGGAACACTGAAGCTTTCTTT
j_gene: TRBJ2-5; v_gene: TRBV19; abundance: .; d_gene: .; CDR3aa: CASTGEVRETQYF; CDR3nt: TGTGCCAGTACTGGGGAGGTGAGAGAGACCCAGTACTTC
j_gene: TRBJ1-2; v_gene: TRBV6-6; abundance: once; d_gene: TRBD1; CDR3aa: CASSNRGFNYGYTF; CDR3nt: TGTGCCAGCAGTAACAGGGGGTTTAACTATGGCTACACCTTC
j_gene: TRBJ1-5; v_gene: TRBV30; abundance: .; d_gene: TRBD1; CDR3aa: CAWTDRVDQPQHF; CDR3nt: TGTGCCTGGACCGACAGGGTAGATCAGCCCCAGCATTTT
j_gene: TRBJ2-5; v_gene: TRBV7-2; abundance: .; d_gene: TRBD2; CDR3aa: CASSSRRGSETQYF; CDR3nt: TGTGCCAGCAGCTCCCGGCGGGGGTCGGAGACCCAGTACTTC
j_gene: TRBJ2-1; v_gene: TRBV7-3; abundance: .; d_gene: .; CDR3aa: CASSLTARSLWDEQFF; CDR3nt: TGTGCCAGCAGCTTAACGGCTAGATCCCTATGGGATGAGCAGTTCTTC